These T cell receptor beta chains were read from a single sample in a study of blood T cell repertoires in COVID-19. Produced via immunoSEQ multiplex PCR; TCRdb's table is partial and in-frame only. The top ten clones hold under 6.5% of a sample with approximately 180,000 clones, 70% to 85% of them seen once. The sample taken for sequencing was PBMCs or T cells enriched from blood (not recorded which). Every receptor here comes from a woman in her sixties with acute COVID-19. Both conserved end residues are part of each CDR3. Each record gives: clone size, D gene, V gene, J gene, CDR3 DNA, CDR3 protein. The D gene is left open where the match is weak. Clone size is stated in some rows and not others, as once, few, many or a class when expanded.

abundance: -; d_gene: TRBD1; v_gene: TRBV10-1; j_gene: TRBJ1-2; CDR3nt: TGCGCCAGCAGTGAAGACAGGGGACGTGGCTACACCTTC; CDR3aa: CASSEDRGRGYTF
abundance: -; d_gene: TRBD1; v_gene: TRBV7-9; j_gene: TRBJ2-5; CDR3nt: TGTGCCAGCGCGCCGGGACAGGGGTCCGTCGAGACCCAGTACTTC; CDR3aa: CASAPGQGSVETQYF
abundance: -; d_gene: -; v_gene: TRBV30; j_gene: TRBJ2-5; CDR3nt: TGTGCCTGGATTCTAGCGCTCGACCAAGAGACCCAGTACTTC; CDR3aa: CAWILALDQETQYF
abundance: once; d_gene: TRBD2; v_gene: TRBV7-9; j_gene: TRBJ2-3; CDR3nt: TGTGCCAGCAAGTTGGGGGAGGGAGATACGCAGTATTTT; CDR3aa: CASKLGEGDTQYF
abundance: -; d_gene: TRBD1; v_gene: TRBV7-2; j_gene: TRBJ1-2; CDR3nt: TGTGCCAGCAGCCCCACAGGGGGCCCTAGCTATGGCTACACCTTC; CDR3aa: CASSPTGGPSYGYTF
abundance: -; d_gene: -; v_gene: TRBV2; j_gene: TRBJ2-2; CDR3nt: TGTGCCAGCTGGGGTGGGAGAGGCGGGAATGTGGGGACCGGGGAGCTGTTTTTT; CDR3aa: CASWGGRGGNVGTGELFF
abundance: -; d_gene: -; v_gene: TRBV6-2/TRBV6-3; j_gene: TRBJ1-1; CDR3nt: TGTGCCAGCAGTTACCGACTGAGCATCGGGGACACTGAAGCTTTCTTT; CDR3aa: CASSYRLSIGDTEAFF
abundance: -; d_gene: -; v_gene: TRBV11-3; j_gene: TRBJ1-1; CDR3nt: TGTGCCAGCAGCTTTAATAAGAACACTGAAGCTTTCTTT; CDR3aa: CASSFNKNTEAFF
abundance: -; d_gene: -; v_gene: TRBV20-1; j_gene: TRBJ1-1; CDR3nt: TGCAGTGCTAGTGGGCGGACGGAGGTGAACACTGAAGCTTTCTTT; CDR3aa: CSASGRTEVNTEAFF
abundance: -; d_gene: TRBD1; v_gene: TRBV19; j_gene: TRBJ1-1; CDR3nt: TGTGCCAGTAGTATGTTAAGGGGGCGAGAGGGTACTGAAGCTTTCTTT; CDR3aa: CASSMLRGREGTEAFF
abundance: -; d_gene: TRBD1; v_gene: TRBV24-1; j_gene: TRBJ2-5; CDR3nt: TGTGCCACCAGTGGACCCAGGGGGCAAGAGACCCAGTACTTC; CDR3aa: CATSGPRGQETQYF
abundance: -; d_gene: TRBD1; v_gene: TRBV5-6; j_gene: TRBJ1-6; CDR3nt: TGTGCCAGCAGCCCGGCCCGGACAGGACGTTCACCCCTCCACTTT; CDR3aa: CASSPARTGRSPLHF
abundance: -; d_gene: TRBD2; v_gene: TRBV7-2; j_gene: TRBJ2-7; CDR3nt: TGTGCCAGCAGCATTCAAGCGGGGGCCCTCCACGAGCAGTACTTC; CDR3aa: CASSIQAGALHEQYF
abundance: -; d_gene: -; v_gene: TRBV7-2; j_gene: TRBJ2-3; CDR3nt: TGTGCCAGCAGCTTAATGACTATCCGCACAGATACGCAGTATTTT; CDR3aa: CASSLMTIRTDTQYF
abundance: -; d_gene: TRBD1; v_gene: TRBV28; j_gene: TRBJ1-2; CDR3nt: TGTGCCAGCAGTACGACAGGGGTCTATGGCTACACCTTC; CDR3aa: CASSTTGVYGYTF
abundance: -; d_gene: -; v_gene: TRBV19; j_gene: TRBJ2-6; CDR3nt: -; CDR3aa: CATTFGANVLTF
abundance: -; d_gene: TRBD1; v_gene: TRBV10-3; j_gene: TRBJ1-5; CDR3nt: TGTGCCATCAGAGGACAGGGACAGGAGCCCCAGCATTTT; CDR3aa: CAIRGQGQEPQHF
abundance: -; d_gene: -; v_gene: TRBV6-6; j_gene: TRBJ2-7; CDR3nt: TGTGCCAGCAGCCTACTTGGACCGACTAGTGACGAGCAGTACTTC; CDR3aa: CASSLLGPTSDEQYF
abundance: -; d_gene: -; v_gene: TRBV11-1; j_gene: TRBJ2-7; CDR3nt: TGTGCCAGCAGCTTATCACGACCGGGAGAGCAGTACTTC; CDR3aa: CASSLSRPGEQYF
abundance: few; d_gene: -; v_gene: TRBV12-3/TRBV12-4; j_gene: TRBJ2-4; CDR3nt: TGTGCCAGCAGGCCCGACAGTAACATTCAGTACTTC; CDR3aa: CASRPDSNIQYF
abundance: -; d_gene: TRBD2; v_gene: TRBV5-8; j_gene: TRBJ2-3; CDR3nt: TGTGCCAGCAGCTTAAAAAGCGGGATCACAGATACGCAGTATTTT; CDR3aa: CASSLKSGITDTQYF
abundance: once; d_gene: -; v_gene: TRBV20-1; j_gene: TRBJ1-2; CDR3nt: TGCAGTGCTGACAAGGACTATGGCTACACCTTC; CDR3aa: CSADKDYGYTF
abundance: -; d_gene: -; v_gene: TRBV28; j_gene: TRBJ1-3; CDR3nt: TGTGCCAGCAGGTTCAGGGTGGCCGGAAACACCATATATTTT; CDR3aa: CASRFRVAGNTIYF
abundance: once; d_gene: -; v_gene: TRBV14; j_gene: TRBJ2-5; CDR3nt: TGTGCCAGCAGTGTTTTTCAGATACAAGAGACCCAGTACTTC; CDR3aa: CASSVFQIQETQYF
abundance: -; d_gene: -; v_gene: TRBV10-3; j_gene: TRBJ2-6; CDR3nt: TGTGCCACCGCCTCGGCTGGGGCCAACGTCCTGACTTTC; CDR3aa: CATASAGANVLTF
abundance: -; d_gene: -; v_gene: TRBV11-2; j_gene: TRBJ1-5; CDR3nt: TGTGCCAGCAGCTCTAATACGAATCAGCCCCAGCATTTT; CDR3aa: CASSSNTNQPQHF
abundance: -; d_gene: -; v_gene: TRBV7-9; j_gene: TRBJ2-7; CDR3nt: TGTGCCAGCAGCGACCACAGGGCCATCTACGAGCAGTACTTC; CDR3aa: CASSDHRAIYEQYF
abundance: -; d_gene: TRBD1; v_gene: TRBV5-6; j_gene: TRBJ1-4; CDR3nt: TGTGCCAGCAGCTTGGCGGGACAGGGTCATAATGAAAAACTGTTTTTT; CDR3aa: CASSLAGQGHNEKLFF
abundance: -; d_gene: -; v_gene: TRBV28; j_gene: TRBJ1-4; CDR3nt: TGTGCCAGCACTAGGGGGACCTCAGAAAAACTGTTTTTT; CDR3aa: CASTRGTSEKLFF
abundance: -; d_gene: TRBD1; v_gene: TRBV19; j_gene: TRBJ1-1; CDR3nt: TGTGCCAGTAAGCACAGGGGTGTTGGCACTGAAGCTTTCTTT; CDR3aa: CASKHRGVGTEAFF
abundance: -; d_gene: -; v_gene: TRBV3-1/TRBV3-2; j_gene: TRBJ1-2; CDR3nt: TGTGCCAGCAGCCCTGGCCCGATGAGGGGAGGGACCTTC; CDR3aa: CASSPGPMRGGTF
abundance: once; d_gene: -; v_gene: TRBV9; j_gene: TRBJ1-1; CDR3nt: TGTGCCAGCAGCCCCATGTACACTGAAGCTTTCTTT; CDR3aa: CASSPMYTEAFF
abundance: -; d_gene: -; v_gene: TRBV7-2; j_gene: TRBJ1-3; CDR3nt: TGTGCCAGCAGCTTAGGGGGCCAGGATAGAAACACCATATATTTT; CDR3aa: CASSLGGQDRNTIYF
abundance: -; d_gene: -; v_gene: TRBV18; j_gene: TRBJ1-5; CDR3nt: TGTGCCAGCTCACCAACCGCCGGGACACATAGCAATCAGCCCCAGCATTTT; CDR3aa: CASSPTAGTHSNQPQHF
abundance: -; d_gene: TRBD2; v_gene: TRBV5-4; j_gene: TRBJ2-2; CDR3nt: TGTGCCAGCAGCCCCCCTAGCGGGAGGGCCGGGGAGCTGTTTTTT; CDR3aa: CASSPPSGRAGELFF